This TCR beta chain appears in the sequencing data of a study of shared clonotypes between healthy human individuals. Study-wide results and limits: In contrast to clonotypes shared by all four donors, non-shared clonotypes had lower generation probabilities. Estimated richness values were generally larger in naive subsets than in memory subsets.

The naive CD8 population came from CD45RO-negative cells selected for CCR7, without terminally differentiated effector memory CD45RA+ cells. Regarding this clone: Its target is unknown.

V was clipped by 2 bases and J by 2 bases; unmatched bases: 9. The CDR3 has 19 amino acids. In germline, CDR1 is MDHEN, CDR2 SYDVKM. It was at deep level that the assay was run. The assay was immunoSEQ multiplex PCR, and TCRdb's table has in-frame clones only and misses some. Of hundreds of thousands of clones listed, 96% are singletons. The chain links TRBV28 to TRBJ2-7; 16 bases fit TRBD2. The specimen was naive CD8+ T cells sorted from blood. The receptor comes from a woman in her twenties or thirties in good health. The CDR3 sequence: CASSLRGLAGGEETYEQYF. CDR3 DNA: TGTGCCAGCAGTTTACGGGGACTAGCGGGAGGGGAGGAGACCTACGAGCAGTACTTC.